The 8 T cell receptor beta chains below come from one sample, sequenced in a study of cytomegalovirus exposure and HLA in healthy donors. The PCR had 60 Vbeta and 13 Jbeta primers. Data came from immunoSEQ multiplex PCR; TCRdb stores just in-frame clones and leaves some out. The table has about 180,000 clones, more than 60% seen once. Sequencing was done on a sample of PBMCs. The receptor set was obtained from a human donor in good health.

This chain connects TRBV29-1 to TRBJ2-7; the D gene is possibly TRBD2 (6 bases). The CDR3 contains 11 residues. Per the germline V gene, CDR1 is SQVTM and CDR2 is ANQGSEA. V lost 3 bases, J lost 6 bases, and 9 bases lay in between. The CDR3 coding sequence is TGCAGCGTTGAGGGGGGAAGCGAGCAGTACTTC. Protein product: CSVEGGSEQYF.

There are a few counts of this clone. V is TRBV5-1 and J is TRBJ2-3; no firm D call. From germline, CDR1 is SGHRS and CDR2 YFSETQ. V shed 0 bases and J shed 8 bases, with 13 bases lying between them. The CDR3 is 14 residues long. The CDR3 protein is CASSLAPGTGTQYF. The CDR3 DNA follows: TGCGCCAGCAGCTTGGCCCCAGGCACCGGTACGCAGTATTTT.

The CDR3 loop is CASTHGRDVRGPLHF. As DNA, the CDR3 is TGTGCCAGCACCCATGGGAGGGATGTGCGGGGACCCCTCCACTTT. The rearrangement joins TRBV7-2 to TRBJ1-6, with unresolved D. The CDR3 contains 15 residues. The germline gives CDR1 SGHTA, CDR2 FQGNSA. V lost 7 bases and J lost 12, with 22 bases in between.

J is TRBJ2-6 and V is TRBV7-2, with D tentatively TRBD1 (6 bases). Germline lookup yields CDR1 SGHTA and CDR2 FQGNSA. V shed 5 bases and J shed 2 bases, with 10 bases lying between them. This CDR3 comprises 15 residues. The CDR3 DNA reads as TGTGCCAGCAGCAACACAGGGCCTGGGGCCAACGTCCTGACTTTC. Its translation: CASSNTGPGANVLTF.

This chain connects TRBV4-1 to TRBJ1-4; a weak D match, TRBD1 (6 bases). V was cut by 2 bases and J by 7 bases, with 11 bases left in between. The CDR3 has 14 residues. Germline V gene data show CDR1 as MGHRA and CDR2 as YSYEKL. CDR3 amino acids: CASSQSRGVEKLFF. As DNA, the CDR3 is TGCGCCAGCAGCCAAAGCAGGGGAGTTGAAAAACTGTTTTTT.

The chain recombines TRBV10-1 with TRBJ2-2; D is perhaps TRBD2 (6 bases). The V gene lost 7 bases and the J gene lost 7 bases, with 16 bases spanning the gap. The germline CDR1 and CDR2 sequences are WNHNN and SYGVQD (reference sequence). The CDR3 totals 14 residues. In nucleotides, the CDR3 is TGCGCCAGCAAGGCAATTGCGGGAAACGGGGAGCTGTTTTTT. It specifies CASKAIAGNGELFF.

The chain employs TRBV4-2 and TRBJ1-1; perhaps TRBD1 as D (5 bases). V lost 0 bases, J lost 2 bases, and 13 bases lay in between. The CDR3 is made up of 16 amino acids. The V gene's germline CDR1 is LGHNA and CDR2 YNFKEQ. CDR3 sequence (DNA): TGTGCCAGCAGCCAAGATCTTGGGGGAGGAAACACTGAAGCTTTCTTT. This codes for CASSQDLGGGNTEAFF.

V gene TRBV2 combines with J gene TRBJ1-2, with D perhaps matching TRBD1 (5 bases). The V end lost 0 bases, the J end lost 8 bases, and 10 bases lay between the germline ends. The CDR3 is 13 residues long. Germline CDR1 is SNHLY and CDR2 is FYNNEI. CDR3 protein: CASSEARGRGYTF. The CDR3, as DNA: TGTGCCAGCAGTGAAGCGCGGGGACGGGGCTACACCTTC.